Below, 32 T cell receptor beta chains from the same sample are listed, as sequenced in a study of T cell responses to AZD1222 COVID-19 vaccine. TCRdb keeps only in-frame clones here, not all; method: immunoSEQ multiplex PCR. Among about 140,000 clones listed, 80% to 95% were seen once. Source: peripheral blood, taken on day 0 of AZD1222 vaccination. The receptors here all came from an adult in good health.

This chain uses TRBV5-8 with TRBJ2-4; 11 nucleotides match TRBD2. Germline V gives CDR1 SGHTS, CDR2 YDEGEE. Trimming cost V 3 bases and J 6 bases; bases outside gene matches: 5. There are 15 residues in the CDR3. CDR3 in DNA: TGTGCCAGCAGCTCAGTAGCGGGAGGGGGAAACATTCAGTACTTC. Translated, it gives CASSSVAGGGNIQYF.

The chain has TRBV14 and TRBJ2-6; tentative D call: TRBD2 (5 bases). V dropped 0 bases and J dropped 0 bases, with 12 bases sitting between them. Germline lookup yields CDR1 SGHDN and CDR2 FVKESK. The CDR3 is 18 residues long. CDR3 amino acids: CASSQDGQRDSGANVLTF. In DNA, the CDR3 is TGTGCCAGCAGCCAAGATGGCCAGAGGGACTCTGGGGCCAACGTCCTGACTTTC.

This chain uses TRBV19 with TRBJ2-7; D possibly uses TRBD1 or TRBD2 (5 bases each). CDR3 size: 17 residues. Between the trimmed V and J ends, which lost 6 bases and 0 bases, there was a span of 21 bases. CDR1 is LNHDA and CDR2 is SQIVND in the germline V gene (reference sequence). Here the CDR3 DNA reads TGTGCCAGTAGCACCGGCCCGGGACGGGCCCCCTCCTACGAGCAGTACTTC. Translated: CASSTGPGRAPSYEQYF.

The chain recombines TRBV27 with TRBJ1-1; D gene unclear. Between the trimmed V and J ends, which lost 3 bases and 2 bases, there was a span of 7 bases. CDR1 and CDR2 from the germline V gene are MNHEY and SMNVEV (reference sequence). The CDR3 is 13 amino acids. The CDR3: CASSFQDNTEAFF. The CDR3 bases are TGTGCCAGCAGTTTCCAAGACAACACTGAAGCTTTCTTT.

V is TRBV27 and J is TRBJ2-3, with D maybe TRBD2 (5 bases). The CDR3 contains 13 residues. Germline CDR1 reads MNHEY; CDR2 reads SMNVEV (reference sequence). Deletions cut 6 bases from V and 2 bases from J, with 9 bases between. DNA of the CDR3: TGTGCCAGCAGCCGGAGGTTCACAGATACGCAGTATTTT. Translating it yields CASSRRFTDTQYF.

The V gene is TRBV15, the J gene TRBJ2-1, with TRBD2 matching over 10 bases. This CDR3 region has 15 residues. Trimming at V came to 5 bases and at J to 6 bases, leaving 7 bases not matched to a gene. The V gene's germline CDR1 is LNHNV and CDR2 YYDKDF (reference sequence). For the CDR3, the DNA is TGTGCCACCAGCGGGGGTCTAGCGGGAGCCAATGAGCAGTTCTTC. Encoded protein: CATSGGLAGANEQFF.

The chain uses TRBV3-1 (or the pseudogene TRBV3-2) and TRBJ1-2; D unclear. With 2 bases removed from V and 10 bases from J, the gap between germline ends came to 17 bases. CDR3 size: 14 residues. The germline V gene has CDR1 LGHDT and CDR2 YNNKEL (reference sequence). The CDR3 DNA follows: TGTGCCAGCAGCCAACTCGCCATCCAGGAGGACTACACCTTC. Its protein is CASSQLAIQEDYTF.

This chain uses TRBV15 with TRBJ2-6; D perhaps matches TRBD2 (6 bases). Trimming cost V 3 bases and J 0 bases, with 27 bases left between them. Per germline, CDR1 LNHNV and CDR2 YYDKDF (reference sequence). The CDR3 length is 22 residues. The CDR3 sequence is CATSSRSYGGSLRNSGANVLTF. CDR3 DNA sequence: TGTGCCACCAGCAGCCGTTCGTACGGGGGTTCCCTAAGAAACTCTGGGGCCAACGTCCTGACTTTC.

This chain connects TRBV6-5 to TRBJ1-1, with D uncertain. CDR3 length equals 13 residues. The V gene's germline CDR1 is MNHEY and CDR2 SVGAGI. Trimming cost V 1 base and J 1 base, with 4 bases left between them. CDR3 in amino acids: CASSYWGNTEAFF. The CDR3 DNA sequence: TGTGCCAGCAGTTACTGGGGGAACACTGAAGCTTTCTTT.

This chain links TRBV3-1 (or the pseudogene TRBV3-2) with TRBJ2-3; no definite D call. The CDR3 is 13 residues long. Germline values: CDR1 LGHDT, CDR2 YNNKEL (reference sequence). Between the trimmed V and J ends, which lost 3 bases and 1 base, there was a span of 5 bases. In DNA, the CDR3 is TGTGCCAGCAGCCACCTGGGCACAGATACGCAGTATTTT. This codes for CASSHLGTDTQYF.

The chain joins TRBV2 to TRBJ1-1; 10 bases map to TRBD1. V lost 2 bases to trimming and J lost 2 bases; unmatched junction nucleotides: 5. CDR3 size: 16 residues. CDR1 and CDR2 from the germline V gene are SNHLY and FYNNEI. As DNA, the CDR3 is TGTGCCAGCAGTGAACGGGGGACAGGGGTTAACACTGAAGCTTTCTTT. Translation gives CASSERGTGVNTEAFF.

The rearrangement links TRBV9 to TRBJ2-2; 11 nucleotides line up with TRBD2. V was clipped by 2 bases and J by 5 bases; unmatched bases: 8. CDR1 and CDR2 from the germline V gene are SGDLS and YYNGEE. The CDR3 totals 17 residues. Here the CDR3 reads CASSVGTSGIKTGELFF. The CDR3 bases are TGTGCCAGCAGCGTTGGGACTAGCGGAATTAAAACCGGGGAGCTGTTTTTT.

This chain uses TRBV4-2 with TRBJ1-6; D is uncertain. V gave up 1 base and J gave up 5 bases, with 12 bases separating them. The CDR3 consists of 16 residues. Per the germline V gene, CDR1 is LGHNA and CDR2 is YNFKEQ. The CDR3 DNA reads TGTGCCAGCAGCCAAGTGGGTGGGCCCGATAATTCACCCCTCCACTTT. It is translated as CASSQVGGPDNSPLHF.

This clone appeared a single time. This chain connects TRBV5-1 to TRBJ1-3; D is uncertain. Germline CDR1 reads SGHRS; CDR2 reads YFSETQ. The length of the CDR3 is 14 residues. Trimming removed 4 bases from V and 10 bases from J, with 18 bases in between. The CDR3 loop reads CASSEGGVEQTIYF. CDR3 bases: TGCGCCAGCAGCGAAGGTGGGGTCGAACAGACCATATATTTT.

The chain's CDR3 is CASSQRTGSNYGYTF. For the CDR3, the DNA is TGTGCCAGCAGTCAGAGGACAGGTTCTAACTATGGCTACACCTTC. The J gene is TRBJ1-2, the V gene TRBV6-5, with 7 bases identical to TRBD1. V lost 5 bases to trimming and J lost 0 bases; unmatched junction nucleotides: 6. Per germline, CDR1 MNHEY and CDR2 SVGAGI. The CDR3 is made up of 15 amino acids.

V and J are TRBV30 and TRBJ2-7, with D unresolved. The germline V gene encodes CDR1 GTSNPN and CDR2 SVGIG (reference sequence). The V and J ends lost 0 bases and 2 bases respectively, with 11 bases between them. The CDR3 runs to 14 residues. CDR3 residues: CAWSVGTSTYEQYF. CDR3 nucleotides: TGTGCCTGGAGTGTAGGAACCAGCACCTACGAGCAGTACTTC.

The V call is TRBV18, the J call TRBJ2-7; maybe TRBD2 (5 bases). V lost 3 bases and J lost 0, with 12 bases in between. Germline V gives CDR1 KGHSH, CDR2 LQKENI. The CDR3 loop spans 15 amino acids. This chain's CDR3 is CASSPGLASSYEQYF. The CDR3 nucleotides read TGTGCCAGCTCACCCGGACTCGCGAGCTCCTACGAGCAGTACTTC. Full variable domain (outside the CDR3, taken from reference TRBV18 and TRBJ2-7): NAGVMQNPRHLVRRRGQEARLRCSPMKGHSHVYWYRQLPEEGLKFMVYLQKENIIDESGMPKERFSAEFPKEGPSILRIQQVVRGDSAAYFCASSPGLASSYEQYFGPGTRLTVT.

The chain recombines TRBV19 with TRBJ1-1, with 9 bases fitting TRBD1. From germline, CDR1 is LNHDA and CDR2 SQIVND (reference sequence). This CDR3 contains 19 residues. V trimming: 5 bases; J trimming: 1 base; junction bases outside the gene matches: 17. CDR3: CASSWLETGGKAENTEAFF. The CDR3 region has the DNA TGTGCCAGTAGTTGGTTGGAGACAGGGGGTAAGGCGGAGAACACTGAAGCTTTCTTT. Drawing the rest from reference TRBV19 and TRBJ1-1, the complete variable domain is DGGITQSPKYLFRKEGQNVTLSCEQNLNHDAMYWYRQDPGQGLRLIYYSQIVNDFQKGDIAEGYSVSREKKESFPLTVTSAQKNPTAFYLCASSWLETGGKAENTEAFFGQGTRLTVV.

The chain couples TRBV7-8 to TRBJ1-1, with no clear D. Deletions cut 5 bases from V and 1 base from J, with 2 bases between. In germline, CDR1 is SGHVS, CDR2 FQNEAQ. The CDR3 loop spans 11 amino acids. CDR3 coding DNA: TGTGCCAGCAGCGCGAACACTGAAGCTTTCTTT. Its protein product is CASSANTEAFF.

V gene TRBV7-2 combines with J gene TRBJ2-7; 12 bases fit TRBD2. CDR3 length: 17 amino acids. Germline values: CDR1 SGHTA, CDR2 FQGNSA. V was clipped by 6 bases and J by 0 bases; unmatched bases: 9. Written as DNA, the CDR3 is TGTGCCAGCAGGTCCGGGACTAGCGGGTCCAGCTCCTACGAGCAGTACTTC. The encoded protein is CASRSGTSGSSSYEQYF.

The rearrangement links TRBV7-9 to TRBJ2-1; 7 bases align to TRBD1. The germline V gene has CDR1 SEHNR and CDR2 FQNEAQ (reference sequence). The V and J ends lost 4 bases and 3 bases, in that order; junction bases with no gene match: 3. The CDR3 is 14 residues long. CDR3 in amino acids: CASSYGQDYNEQFF. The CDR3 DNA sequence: TGTGCCAGCAGCTATGGACAGGACTACAATGAGCAGTTCTTC.

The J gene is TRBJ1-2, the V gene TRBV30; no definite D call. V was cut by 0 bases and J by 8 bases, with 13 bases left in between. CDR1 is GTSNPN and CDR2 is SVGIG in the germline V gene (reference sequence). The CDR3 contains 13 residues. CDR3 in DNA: TGTGCCTGGAGTGTTAGGGAAATGAGGGGCTACACCTTC. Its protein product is CAWSVREMRGYTF.

In DNA form, the CDR3 reads TGCGCCAGCAGTCAAGAAGAGACAGATACGCAGTATTTT. Protein product: CASSQEETDTQYF. This chain joins TRBV23-1 and TRBJ2-3; D unclear. TRBV23-1 is given ORF status, its function remaining uncertain. The CDR3 is made up of 13 amino acids. V lost 2 bases, J lost 3 bases, and 6 bases lay in between.

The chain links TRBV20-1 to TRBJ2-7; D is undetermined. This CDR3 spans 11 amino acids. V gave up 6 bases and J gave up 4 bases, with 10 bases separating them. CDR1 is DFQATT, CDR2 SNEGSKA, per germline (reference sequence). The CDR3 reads CSAENMYEQYF. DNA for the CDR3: TGCAGTGCCGAAAACATGTACGAGCAGTACTTC.

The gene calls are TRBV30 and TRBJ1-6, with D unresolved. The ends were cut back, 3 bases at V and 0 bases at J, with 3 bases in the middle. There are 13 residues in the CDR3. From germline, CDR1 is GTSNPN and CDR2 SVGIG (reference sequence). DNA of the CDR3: TGTGCCTGGAGGAGCTCCTATAATTCACCCCTCCACTTT. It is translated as CAWRSSYNSPLHF.

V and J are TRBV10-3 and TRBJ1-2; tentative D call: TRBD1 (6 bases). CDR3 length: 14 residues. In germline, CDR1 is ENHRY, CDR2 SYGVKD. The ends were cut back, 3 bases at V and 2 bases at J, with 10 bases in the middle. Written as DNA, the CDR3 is TGTGCCATCAGTGATCTGACAGGCAACTATGGCTACACCTTC. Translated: CAISDLTGNYGYTF.

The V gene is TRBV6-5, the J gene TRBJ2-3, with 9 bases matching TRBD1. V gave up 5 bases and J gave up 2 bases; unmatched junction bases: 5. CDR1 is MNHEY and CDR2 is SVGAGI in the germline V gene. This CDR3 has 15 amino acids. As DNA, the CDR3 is TGTGCCAGCAGTCGGACAGGGGTTAACACAGATACGCAGTATTTT. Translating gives CASSRTGVNTDTQYF.

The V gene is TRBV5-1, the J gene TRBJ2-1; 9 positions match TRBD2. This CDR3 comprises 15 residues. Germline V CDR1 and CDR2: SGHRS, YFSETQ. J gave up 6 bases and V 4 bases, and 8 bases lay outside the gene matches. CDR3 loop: CASSVRTSVGNEQFF. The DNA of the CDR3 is TGCGCCAGCAGCGTCCGGACTAGCGTCGGCAATGAGCAGTTCTTC.

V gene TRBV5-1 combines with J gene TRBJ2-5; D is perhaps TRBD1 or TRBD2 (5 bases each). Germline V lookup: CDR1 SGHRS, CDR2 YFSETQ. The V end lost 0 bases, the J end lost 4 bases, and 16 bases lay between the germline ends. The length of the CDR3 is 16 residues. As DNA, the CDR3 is TGCGCCAGCAGCTTGGAGATTATGGCAGGGAGAGAGACCCAGTACTTC. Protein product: CASSLEIMAGRETQYF.

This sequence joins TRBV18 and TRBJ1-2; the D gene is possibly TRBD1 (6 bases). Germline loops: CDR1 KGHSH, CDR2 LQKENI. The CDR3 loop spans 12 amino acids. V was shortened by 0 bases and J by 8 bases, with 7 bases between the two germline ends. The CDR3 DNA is TGTGCCAGCTCACCACCGCAGGGGGGCTACACCTTC. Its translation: CASSPPQGGYTF.

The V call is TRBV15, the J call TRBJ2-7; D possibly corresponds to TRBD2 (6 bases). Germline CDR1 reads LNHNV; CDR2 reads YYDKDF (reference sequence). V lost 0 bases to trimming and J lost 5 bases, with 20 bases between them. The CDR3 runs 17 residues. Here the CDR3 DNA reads TGTGCCACCAGCAGAGATCTATGGAGGGGTCAAGGGGACGAGCAGTACTTC. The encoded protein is CATSRDLWRGQGDEQYF.

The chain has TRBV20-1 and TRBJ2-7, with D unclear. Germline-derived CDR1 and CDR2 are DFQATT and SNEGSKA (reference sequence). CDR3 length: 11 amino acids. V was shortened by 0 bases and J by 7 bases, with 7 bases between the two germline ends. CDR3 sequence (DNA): TGCAGTGCTAGAGAGGAGACAGAGCAGTACTTC. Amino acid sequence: CSAREETEQYF.